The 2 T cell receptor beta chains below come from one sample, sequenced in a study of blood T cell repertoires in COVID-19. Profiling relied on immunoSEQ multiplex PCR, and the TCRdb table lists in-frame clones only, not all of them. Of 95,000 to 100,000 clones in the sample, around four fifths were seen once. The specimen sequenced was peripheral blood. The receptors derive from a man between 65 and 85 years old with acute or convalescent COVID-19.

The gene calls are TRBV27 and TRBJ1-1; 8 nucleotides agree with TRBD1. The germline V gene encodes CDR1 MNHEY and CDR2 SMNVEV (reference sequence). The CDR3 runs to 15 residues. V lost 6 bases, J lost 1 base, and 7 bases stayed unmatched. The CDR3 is CASSPYRGRNTEAFF. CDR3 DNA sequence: TGTGCCAGCAGCCCGTACAGGGGGAGGAACACTGAAGCTTTCTTT.

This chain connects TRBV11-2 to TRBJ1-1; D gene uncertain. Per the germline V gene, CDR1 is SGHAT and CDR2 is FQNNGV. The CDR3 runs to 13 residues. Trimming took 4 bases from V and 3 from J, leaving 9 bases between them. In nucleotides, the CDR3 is TGTGCCAGCAGCTCCGACATCTACACTGAAGCTTTCTTT. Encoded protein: CASSSDIYTEAFF.